This T cell receptor (beta chain) was recorded in a study of response to subunit inactivated influenza vaccine. Findings and limits, study-wide: Each seasonal influenza vaccination, the authors suggested, recruits few new T cells.

In the case of this clonotype: Its antigen remains unknown. One end of the junction varies from germline; a read error may be responsible.

CDR1 SGDLS and CDR2 YYNGEE come from the germline V gene. The CDR3 consists of 13 residues. TCRdb analysed the RT-PCR reads with MiXCR anew, one entry per CDR3 protein. The data contain hundreds of thousands of distinct CDR3 sequences, around 15% of them singletons. The gene calls are TRBV9 and TRBJ2-7; D possibly corresponds to TRBD2 (6 bases). Sequencing was performed on PBMCs from blood, taken 14 to 15 days before vaccination. This TCR came from a man aged 50 to 60 who received an inactivated influenza vaccine. DNA of the CDR3: TGTGCCAGCAGCGTCACTAGCTCCTCCGAGCAGTACTTC. It is translated as CASSVTSSSEQYF.